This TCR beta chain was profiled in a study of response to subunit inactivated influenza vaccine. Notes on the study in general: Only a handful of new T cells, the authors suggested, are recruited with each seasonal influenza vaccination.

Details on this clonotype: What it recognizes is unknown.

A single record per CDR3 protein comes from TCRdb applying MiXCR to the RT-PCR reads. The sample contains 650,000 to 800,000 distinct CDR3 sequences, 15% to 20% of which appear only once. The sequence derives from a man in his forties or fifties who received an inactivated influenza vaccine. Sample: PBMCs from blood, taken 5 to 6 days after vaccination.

This chain's CDR3 is CSARDLGATPNTQYF. In nucleotides, the CDR3 is TGCAGTGCTAGAGATTTGGGAGCTACCCCAAATACGCAGTATTTT. The chain employs TRBV20-1 and TRBJ2-3; tentatively, D is TRBD2 (5 bases). V gave up 0 bases and J gave up 7 bases, with 17 bases separating them. CDR1 is DFQATT, CDR2 SNEGSKA, per germline (reference sequence). The CDR3 has 15 residues.